These 15 T cell receptor beta chains originate from one sample sequenced in a study of cytomegalovirus exposure and HLA in healthy donors. Amplification used 60 Vbeta primers and 13 Jbeta primers. TCRdb keeps only in-frame clones here, not all; method: immunoSEQ multiplex PCR. The sample includes 150,000 to 200,000 clones, approximately 79% of them seen just once. Sequenced material: PBMCs. The receptors stem from a woman aged 45 to 65 in good health and CMV-seropositive.

The chain is built from TRBV6-6 and TRBJ1-2, with a weak D call TRBD1 (6 bases). Per the germline V gene, CDR1 is MNHNY and CDR2 is SVGAGI (reference sequence). V was cut by 6 bases and J by 4 bases, with 15 bases left in between. The length of the CDR3 is 14 residues. The CDR3: CASSPGGGSYGYTF. CDR3 bases: TGTGCCAGCAGCCCTGGGGGCGGGAGCTATGGCTACACCTTC.

The rearrangement uses TRBV5-1 and TRBJ2-5; 8 nucleotides align to TRBD2. The CDR3 spans 13 residues. Germline V gives CDR1 SGHRS, CDR2 YFSETQ. The J segment lost 3 bases and the V segment lost 6 bases, leaving 4 bases of the junction unmatched. The CDR3 nucleotides read TGCGCCAGCACTTCGGGGGGGAAAGAGACCCAGTACTTC. Its protein is CASTSGGKETQYF.

J is TRBJ2-1 and V is TRBV6-1, with D perhaps matching TRBD2 (5 bases). Trimming shortened V by 6 bases and J by 4 bases, and 13 bases separated the two germline ends. The CDR3 is 14 amino acids. Germline V gene data show CDR1 as MNHNS and CDR2 as SASEGT. DNA for the CDR3: TGTGCCAGCAGAGAGCCCGGGGATTACAATGAGCAGTTCTTC. It specifies CASREPGDYNEQFF.

This chain links TRBV5-1 with TRBJ2-2; 7 bases fit TRBD1. J was trimmed by 4 bases and V by 4 bases; bases with no gene match: 10. Germline V gene lookup returns CDR1 SGHRS and CDR2 YFSETQ. The CDR3 loop spans 16 amino acids. The CDR3 DNA reads as TGCGCCAGCAGCCGCAGGGGGTTTGATAGCACCGGGGAGCTGTTTTTT. Its translation: CASSRRGFDSTGELFF.

The chain joins TRBV4-1 to TRBJ1-2; D ambiguous. Looked up from germline, CDR1 is MGHRA and CDR2 is YSYEKL. The CDR3 has 14 residues. V lost 0 bases and J lost 4, with 9 bases in between. The CDR3 sequence: CASSQDKTGYGYTF. The CDR3, as DNA: TGCGCCAGCAGCCAAGATAAAACTGGCTATGGCTACACCTTC.

The gene calls are TRBV2 and TRBJ2-1; no firm D call. V was cut by 7 bases and J by 8 bases, with 15 bases left in between. Germline CDR1 SNHLY, CDR2 FYNNEI. This CDR3 is 13 amino acids long. CDR3 sequence reads: CASTIARVDEQFF. The CDR3 region has the DNA TGTGCCAGCACCATCGCTAGAGTCGATGAGCAGTTCTTC. Variable domain in full (rest from reference TRBV2 and TRBJ2-1): EPEVTQTPSHQVTQMGQEVILRCVPISNHLYFYWYRQILGQKVEFLVSFYNNEISEKSEIFDDQFSVERPDGSNFTLKIRSTKLEDSAMYFCASTIARVDEQFFGPGTRLTVL.

This chain connects TRBV13 to TRBJ2-7; 8 bases agree with TRBD2. CDR1 and CDR2 (germline): PRHDT, FYEKMQ (reference sequence). The junction had 18 bases not matched to a gene; V was cut back by 5 bases and J by 3 bases. The CDR3 consists of 18 residues. The CDR3 loop reads CASSTRVRVAGNRYEQYF. The CDR3 DNA sequence: TGTGCCAGCAGCACACGGGTCCGCGTAGCGGGGAACCGCTACGAGCAGTACTTC.

The chain uses TRBV7-9 and TRBJ2-2, with D perhaps TRBD1 (5 bases). The ends were cut back, 4 bases at V and 7 bases at J, with 10 bases in the middle. Looked up from germline, CDR1 is SEHNR and CDR2 is FQNEAQ (reference sequence). This CDR3 region has 13 residues. For the CDR3, the DNA is TGTGCCAGCAGCTCGCAGGGCGGCGGGGAGCTGTTTTTT. Amino acid sequence: CASSSQGGGELFF.

This rearrangement joins TRBV6-1 to TRBJ2-1, with TRBD2 identical over 7 bases. The CDR3 runs to 15 residues. The V gene end was trimmed by 6 bases and the J gene end by 1 base; junction bases not matched to a gene: 6. The germline V gene encodes CDR1 MNHNS and CDR2 SASEGT. The CDR3 nucleotides read TGTGCCAGCAGGGCGGGAGCCTGGTCCTACAATGAGCAGTTCTTC. This sequence encodes CASRAGAWSYNEQFF.

V and J are TRBV5-6 and TRBJ1-3, with 9 bases matching TRBD1. The V and J ends lost 2 bases and 4 bases, in that order; junction bases with no gene match: 10. The CDR3 is made up of 17 amino acids. Germline assignment: CDR1 SGHDT and CDR2 YYEEEE. The CDR3: CASSFTGTGPYGNTIYF. The CDR3 DNA reads as TGTGCCAGCAGCTTCACCGGGACAGGGCCATACGGAAACACCATATATTTT. The whole variable domain, filled in from reference TRBV5-6 and TRBJ1-3, reads DAGVTQSPTHLIKTRGQQVTLRCSPKSGHDTVSWYQQALGQGPQFIFQYYEEEERQRGNFPDRFSGHQFPNYSSELNVNALLLGDSALYLCASSFTGTGPYGNTIYFGEGSWLTVV.

Remarks on this clone: The junction differs from germline at one of its ends, possibly a read error. The chain uses TRBV7-7 and TRBJ2-1; D unclear. Germline-derived CDR1 and CDR2 are SSHAT and FNYEAQ (reference sequence). The CDR3 length is 13 residues. The CDR3 DNA is TGTGCTAGCAGCTTAGGTTCAGACGGGGAGCAGTTCTTC. Protein: CASSLGSDGEQFF.

The table lists this clone with a count of one. The chain joins TRBV7-9 to TRBJ1-5; TRBD1 matches at 7 bases. V lost 5 bases and J lost 3; bases outside the gene matches: 7. The CDR3 has 15 residues. Germline CDR1 SEHNR, CDR2 FQNEAQ (reference sequence). The CDR3 region has the DNA TGTGCCAGCAGCCAAGAAGGGACAGCCAATCAGCCCCAGCATTTT. It is translated as CASSQEGTANQPQHF.

In this sample, this clone turned up once. The chain uses TRBV28 and TRBJ2-7; no clear D gene. The CDR3 is 12 residues long. CDR1 is MDHEN and CDR2 is SYDVKM in the germline V gene. V lost 1 base and J 2 bases, leaving 3 bases between the germline ends. CDR3 sequence reads: CASSLLAYEQYF. The DNA for the CDR3 is TGTGCCAGCAGTTTATTAGCCTACGAGCAGTACTTC. The variable domain in full, with the rest retrieved from reference TRBV28 and TRBJ2-7, is DVKVTQSSRYLVKRTGEKVFLECVQDMDHENMFWYRQDPGLGLRLIYFSYDVKMKEKGDIPEGYSVSREKKERFSLILESASTNQTSMYLCASSLLAYEQYFGPGTRLTVT.

The CDR3 bases are TGTGCCAGCAGCTTCGGACAGGGGGCGGGAAATGAGCAGTTCTTC. Translation gives CASSFGQGAGNEQFF. The chain joins TRBV7-8 to TRBJ2-1; TRBD1 matches at 11 bases. V shed 3 bases and J 7 bases; nucleotides not matched to a gene: 5. Germline-derived CDR1 and CDR2 are SGHVS and FQNEAQ. This CDR3 spans 15 amino acids.

The CDR3 protein is CASSESAGRANTGELFF. CDR3 bases: TGTGCCAGCAGTGAATCGGCCGGCAGGGCGAACACCGGGGAGCTGTTTTTT. V and J are TRBV25-1 and TRBJ2-2; TRBD1 might be the D (5 bases). This CDR3 has 17 amino acids. Trimming left V 1 base short and J 0 bases short, with 12 bases between. The germline V gene has CDR1 MGHDK and CDR2 SYGVNS.